Listed below are T cell receptor beta chains from one sample, sequenced in a study of blood T cell repertoires in COVID-19. Only in-frame clones appear in the TCRdb table, and some are missing; sequencing was by immunoSEQ multiplex PCR. The sample contains 200,000 to 250,000 clones, less than 90% of which appear only once. Specimen: peripheral blood. These receptors were obtained from a woman older than 75 with active or convalescent COVID-19. The CDR3 runs from the conserved cysteine through the conserved F or W. A D gene is named only where the DNA matches it firmly. Clone sizes are given selectively: once, few, many, or a class where the clone is expanded.

j_call clone_size d_call v_call cdr3_aa cdr3_nt
TRBJ2-1 - TRBD1 TRBV7-3 CASSRDRASYNEQFF TGTGCCAGCAGTCGGGACAGGGCCTCCTACAATGAGCAGTTCTTC
TRBJ2-1 - - TRBV2 CASHSKLDFTYNEQFF TGTGCCAGTCACTCGAAGCTAGATTTTACCTACAATGAGCAGTTCTTC
TRBJ2-5 - - TRBV19 CASSRSGVGVQETQYF TGTGCCAGTAGTCGGTCCGGGGTCGGGGTCCAAGAGACCCAGTACTTC
TRBJ2-3 - - TRBV7-6 CASSLEALAADTQYF TGTGCCAGCAGCTTAGAGGCGCTAGCAGCAGATACGCAGTATTTT
TRBJ1-2 - - TRBV11-3 CASSLWSSGVEYGYTF TGTGCCAGCAGCTTATGGTCATCGGGGGTTGAATATGGCTACACCTTC
TRBJ1-1 - - TRBV11-2 CASSLEGGGRGAFF TGTGCCAGCAGCTTAGAGGGCGGGGGGCGAGGAGCTTTCTTT
TRBJ2-2 - TRBD2 TRBV5-1 CASSRGGSFAGELFF TGCGCCAGCTCCCGGGGGGGGAGTTTTGCCGGGGAGCTGTTTTTT
TRBJ1-6 once - TRBV5-4 CASSLDLQNNSPLHF TGTGCCAGCAGCTTGGATCTACAGAATAATTCACCCCTCCACTTT
TRBJ2-3 - - TRBV3-1/TRBV3-2 CASSPSSTDTQYF TGTGCCAGCAGCCCCTCCAGCACAGATACGCAGTATTTT
TRBJ2-7 - TRBD1 TRBV25-1 CASIGQGYEQYF TGTGCCAGCATCGGACAGGGATACGAGCAGTACTTC
TRBJ1-2 - - TRBV4-3 CASSQERRGYGYTF TGCGCCAGCAGCCAGGAAAGGAGAGGCTATGGCTACACCTTC
TRBJ2-2 - TRBD1 TRBV7-2 CASSLLTGSVRKNTGELFF TGTGCCAGCAGCTTACTGACAGGGTCCGTTCGAAAGAACACCGGGGAGCTGTTTTTT
TRBJ2-2 once TRBD1 TRBV5-1 CASSLGTGPGELFF TGCGCCAGCAGCCTAGGGACAGGGCCCGGGGAGCTGTTTTTT
TRBJ2-5 - TRBD2 TRBV24-1 CATSDPSGSGETQYF TGTGCCACCAGTGATCCCAGCGGGAGCGGAGAGACCCAGTACTTC
TRBJ2-5 - TRBD1 TRBV10-3 CAISGTGQQETQYF TGTGCCATCAGTGGAACGGGACAGCAAGAGACCCAGTACTTC
TRBJ1-1 - - TRBV5-8 CASSFRDTEAFF TGTGCCAGCAGCTTCAGGGACACTGAAGCTTTCTTT
TRBJ2-4 - - TRBV6-1 CASSEGSGLAKNIQYF TGTGCCAGCAGTGAAGGTTCGGGTCTAGCCAAAAACATTCAGTACTTC
TRBJ2-4 - - TRBV21-1 CASSLIPGHSNIQYF TGTGCCAGCAGCTTGATTCCGGGACATTCGAACATTCAGTACTTC
TRBJ1-1 - - TRBV2 CASSVTEAFF TGTGCCAGCAGCGTCACTGAAGCTTTCTTT
TRBJ1-1 - TRBD1 TRBV19 CASRLTGGATDEAFF TGTGCCAGTAGGCTGACAGGGGGGGCTACGGATGAAGCTTTCTTT
TRBJ2-7 - - TRBV5-1 CASSLDPGSYEQYF TGCGCCAGCAGCTTGGATCCGGGCTCCTACGAGCAGTACTTC
TRBJ2-6 - - TRBV28 CASRSTVWSGANVLTF TGTGCCAGCAGGTCGACAGTTTGGTCTGGGGCCAACGTCCTGACTTTC